This TCR beta chain was found in a study of cytomegalovirus exposure and HLA in healthy donors (dated by TCRdb to the late 2010s). With regard to the full study: According to an earlier analysis of several hundred of the donors, some 180 million T cells yielded 120 million or so unique TCR beta sequences and 276 Gb of sequence data. The later analysis used no new phenotypic data to find candidate immune exposures, relying instead on TCR beta sequences and their occurrence across donors. To predict cytomegalovirus infection status, the study combined high-throughput TCR immunosequencing, statistical association of individual TCRs with disease status, and machine learning. An early release covering 550 to 700 HLA-typed donors comprised about 290 gigabases of sequencing data and tens of millions of unique TCR sequences. The T cell repertoires of 670 or so subjects were profiled by immunosequencing and related to cytomegalovirus serostatus. Besides the first cohort of 666 subjects, a separate validation cohort made up of over 95 different subjects was used. Typing coverage differed by locus: A, B, C, DRB1 and DQB1 were typed in roughly 629-630 donors, DQA1 in about 500, DPA1 in nearly 610, and DPB1 in roughly 450. The study aimed to test whether cataloging public T cell receptors could reveal signatures of past pathogen exposure. In a later genetic analysis, genome-wide SNP genotypes for about three fifths of the roughly 670 donors were used, and that subset was treated as a discovery cohort. All discovery cohort repertoires had been generated on a single sequencing platform. Donor age, sex, ethnicity and CMV serostatus were compiled together with the repertoire data. In a later analysis, previously published TCR beta repertoires from 500 to 750 donors were re-analyzed and high-resolution HLA genotyping was added so that TCR occurrence patterns could be studied. An earlier analysis of around 580 of the donors used high-throughput TCR beta sequencing to judge whether each TCR beta V gene segment behaved as functional or pseudogenic. HLA typing included class I and class II loci at four-digit resolution. The genetic ancestry cluster associated with self-reported Caucasian donors included around four fifths of the roughly 400 genotyped donors. Four or five DR-DQ haplotypes were handled as single units for association and clustering because linkage in the cohort was strong. Across around 400 genotyped donors of the cohort, an average of roughly 250,000 unique TCR beta nucleotide sequences per donor were sequenced, and around 20% of those sequences were non-productive. On the study overall, not on this receptor specifically: Compared with the roughly 700-donor mean, donors in an Asian-associated ancestry cluster had fewer N-insertions in productive TCRs, according to a later genetic analysis. An association between a missense DCLRE1C variant and V-gene and J-gene trimming of TCR beta chains was found in a later genetic analysis and replicated in an independent cohort. About 17 rarely observed V segments, including chromosome 9 orphons, were excluded from the earlier analysis of almost 600 of the donors because counts were too low. Because some donors lacked HLA typing at each locus, the association tests relied only on the typed subset. When HLA alleles, especially DR and DQ, strongly co-occurred, TCR associations were difficult to assign to individual alleles. The classifier was reported to diagnose cytomegalovirus status with high specificity and sensitivity in both the original and validation cohorts. CMV serostatus was the only immune exposure information available for the cohort. The study gave a list of roughly 150 TCR beta chains associated with cytomegalovirus. A later analysis associated approximately 17,000 TCR beta sequences with specific HLA alleles at a false discovery rate of 0.05. A cluster of highly shared sequence variants was judged likely to represent a technical artifact of the sequencing pipeline. According to a later analysis, parvovirus B19, influenza, CMV and Epstein-Barr virus appeared linked to several top co-occurrence clusters. A further reported finding was that TCR beta sequences accurately predicted the HLA-A and HLA-B alleles for most subjects in the first cohort. In a later analysis, HLA-associated TCR beta chains were found to be more clonally expanded and to have lower generation probabilities than equally common non-associated chains. The presence/absence analyses assumed that sequencing depth was roughly uniform across donors, and that assumption may not be true. In a later analysis, TCR association rates were found to vary across HLA loci, with the most associated TCRs seen for DRB1 alleles and the fewest for HLA-C alleles. This cohort had only TCR beta chains sequenced, and the lack of alpha or paired-chain data limited which features could be detected. Correlated functional status among segregating V segments might be attributable to linkage disequilibrium, but an unknown experimental factor could not be ruled out. A later analysis found that most CMV-associated TCR beta chains appeared HLA-restricted, with HLA associations seemingly driven largely by CMV exposure. Three of the identified cytomegalovirus-associated TCR beta chains were confirmed in vitro to be specific for cytomegalovirus antigens. Broadly in line with IMGT annotations, most TCR beta V segments showed up in productive rearrangements about 87% or about 30% of the time in an earlier analysis of 587 of the donors. Some IMGT-functional V segments, including TRBV6-2 and TRBV6-3, could not be told apart with the 87-base-pair reads, so those segments were excluded. Most TCR sequences were observed very rarely across donors, whereas some public TCRs were present in many individuals. According to the authors, the approach could potentially be generalized to other disease states and immunological phenotypes.

As for this clone: Its antigen is currently not known. Within one base of it there is no much larger clone, and no base qualities were kept.

Libraries came from the immunoSEQ multiplex PCR assay. A mixture of 60 forward primers for TCR Vbeta segments and 13 reverse primers for TCR Jbeta segments was used in the multiplex PCR. A multiplex PCR assay on genomic DNA amplified the CDR3 region of rearranged TCR beta genes. The amplified TCR beta libraries were sequenced on the Illumina HiSeq System as 87-base-pair reads. The original methods were these. In a later analysis, some 80 million unique TCR beta chains were counted across the roughly 700 repertoires, and roughly 11 million of these chains were shared by at least two donors. A nearest-neighbor algorithm error-corrected the raw reads and collapsed the reads into unique sequences, merging closely related sequences to remove PCR and sequencing errors. V, D and J gene segments were assigned by aligning CDR3 sequences to IMGT reference sequences. For a sequence to be retained, at least a six-nucleotide match to both a V gene segment and a J gene segment was required. A rearrangement was called productive if the CDR3 had no stop codons and remained in frame with V and J, and every other rearrangement was called non-productive. Following IMGT convention, CDR3 was defined as the stretch from the second conserved V-encoded cysteine to the conserved J-encoded phenylalanine. The earlier analysis of some 600 of the donors excluded sequences that lacked an unambiguous match to a single V gene segment. In an earlier analysis of roughly 600 of the donors, a V segment was called functional when productive rearrangements were above 56.7%, and segregating when the standard deviation between donors exceeded 5%. A statistical classification framework was developed to diagnose cytomegalovirus status using the catalog of TCR beta chain sequences. In a later analysis, V and J genes were assigned by comparing TCR nucleotide sequences against IMGT/GENE-DB human TR gene sequences. A later analysis assigned CDR3 sequences and most-parsimonious VDJ recombination scenarios with the TCRdist pipeline. In a later analysis, each TCR beta chain was defined by its CDR3 amino acid sequence together with its V-gene family, and reads without a unique V-gene family were excluded. To address suspected cross-contamination and a sequencing artifact, a later analysis removed over 500 highly shared, low-generation-probability nucleotide sequences. A later analysis calculated a clonal expansion index for each public chain from normalized within-repertoire ranks of inferred template counts. Generation probabilities in a later analysis came from a VDJ recombination model fitted to out-of-frame rearrangements, and those results were checked against IGoR. In a later analysis, TCR-TCR, TCR-HLA and TCR-CMV co-occurrence was scored with hypergeometric tests, and a repertoire-size bias correction was applied to TCR pairs. In a later analysis, false discovery rates were estimated by permuting HLA or CMV assignments 20 times. A later analysis grouped co-occurring TCRs with DBSCAN, adding TCRdist sequence similarity when clustering within HLA-allele-positive subsets. Repertoires with fewer than 30,000 or more than 120,000 public chains, plus five repertoires with anomalous nucleotide sharing, were excluded from co-occurrence clustering. The table was pulled from immuneACCESS by TCRdb, which kept in-frame rearrangements only. Such tables lose some clones; where checked, under half of the loss comes from unresolved V genes, and the rest has no known cause. D and trimming come from the DNA, and the V and J calls and clone size come from that table. The sample table lists fewer than 250,000 clones, roughly 81% of them with a count of one. The ten largest clones take up approximately 3.1% of the sample.

The cohort consisted of hundreds of healthy bone marrow donors. At the time of sampling, every cohort member was nominally healthy, though immune exposures that went unrecorded were likely present. The donor was CMV seropositive and belonged to the group of about 290 seropositive cohort members. Every donor gave a peripheral blood sample, and the peripheral blood mononuclear cells from that sample were used for TCR beta sequencing. Genomic DNA extraction from the blood cell samples was performed with the Qiagen DNeasy Blood Extraction Kit. V is cut by 2 bases and J by 6 bases, and the space between the germline ends is 10 bases. Counted from cysteine to phenylalanine, this CDR3 has 13 amino acids. The DNA shown is the 39-base CDR3, in frame from base 1. As encoded in the germline V gene, CDR1 is MDHEN while CDR2 is SYDVKM.

Sequencing was carried out using PBMCs. Recombination connected TRBV28 to TRBJ1-2; the D gene cannot be named for sure. The clonotype comes from a young woman in good health and CMV-seropositive. The CDR3 is CASSLGQLDGYTF. The DNA is as follows: TGTGCCAGCAGTTTAGGCCAATTGGATGGCTACACCTTC.